What follows are 30 T cell receptor beta chains derived from one specimen sequenced in a study of shared clonotypes between healthy human individuals. This table comes from immunoSEQ multiplex PCR, and its TCRdb copy is limited to in-frame clones, with some not included. The sample holds about 1.5 million clones; more than 95% are singletons and the top ten take more than 0.9%. The sample taken for sequencing was naive CD4+ T cells sorted from blood. Subset reported: CD45RA+ positively selected. All receptors come from a man aged 25-45 years in good health.

The J gene is TRBJ2-7, the V gene TRBV19; D gene uncertain. This CDR3 is built from 14 residues. CDR1 and CDR2 from the germline V gene are LNHDA and SQIVND (reference sequence). V lost 6 bases and J 1 base, leaving 13 bases between the germline ends. The DNA of the CDR3 is TGTGCCAGTAGCCAACCGGGTCAGTCCTACGAGCAGTACTTC. This sequence encodes CASSQPGQSYEQYF.

The chain recombines TRBV7-2 with TRBJ1-3; no firm D call. This CDR3 contains 14 residues. From germline, CDR1 is SGHTA and CDR2 FQGNSA. Trimming cost V 5 bases and J 0 bases, with 8 bases left between them. The CDR3 nucleotides read TGTGCCAGCAGCGGCCAGGTCTCTGGAAACACCATATATTTT. Encoded protein: CASSGQVSGNTIYF.

This clone was found once. The chain combines TRBV25-1 with TRBJ2-7; TRBD2 matches at 11 bases. J was trimmed by 4 bases and V by 5 bases; bases with no gene match: 7. The CDR3 totals 15 residues. In germline, CDR1 is MGHDK, CDR2 SYGVNS. The CDR3 reads CASSIVGTSGYEQYF. CDR3 bases: TGTGCCAGCAGTATTGTTGGGACTAGCGGATACGAGCAGTACTTC.

The gene calls are TRBV7-3 and TRBJ2-6, with 7 nucleotides matching TRBD1. V lost 3 bases to trimming and J lost 2 bases; unmatched junction nucleotides: 1. This CDR3 region has 15 residues. In germline, CDR1 is SGHTA, CDR2 FQGTGA. Here the CDR3 DNA reads TGTGCCAGCAGCTTGAGGGGGCCTGGGGCCAACGTCCTGACTTTC. This translates into CASSLRGPGANVLTF. Combining the CDR3 with reference TRBV7-3 and TRBJ2-6 gives the whole variable domain GAGVSQTPSNKVTEKGKYVELRCDPISGHTALYWYRQSLGQGPEFLIYFQGTGAADDSGLPNDRFFAVRPEGSVSTLKIQRTERGDSAVYLCASSLRGPGANVLTFGAGSRLTVL.

This sequence joins TRBV4-1 and TRBJ2-5; D remains ambiguous. The DNA matches TRBJ2-7 better at its end, which makes the J call doubtful. The CDR3 runs 14 residues. Germline V gives CDR1 MGHRA, CDR2 YSYEKL. CDR3 nucleotide sequence: TGCGCCAGCAGCCCCCTGGAGAGCTCCTACGAGCAGTACTTC. Its protein product is CASSPLESSYEQYF.

The chain couples TRBV19 to TRBJ1-2; no firm D call. Germline loops: CDR1 LNHDA, CDR2 SQIVND (reference sequence). This CDR3 spans 13 amino acids. Trimming removed 6 bases from V and 3 bases from J, with 11 bases in between. CDR3 nucleotides: TGTGCCAGTAGCAGGACCGGGGACTATGGCTACACCTTC. Encoded protein: CASSRTGDYGYTF.

This CDR3 is CASSLSADTEAFF. The CDR3 DNA sequence: TGCGCCAGCAGCTTATCGGCGGACACTGAAGCTTTCTTT. The chain joins TRBV5-1 to TRBJ1-1; D is ambiguous. This CDR3 is 13 amino acids long. The V end lost 2 bases, the J end lost 3 bases, and 8 bases lay between the germline ends. Germline values: CDR1 SGHRS, CDR2 YFSETQ.

The chain carries TRBV28 and TRBJ2-2; possible D gene TRBD1, 5 bases. The CDR3 is 15 amino acids. V lost 2 bases to trimming and J lost 4 bases, with 11 bases between them. Germline V lookup: CDR1 MDHEN, CDR2 SYDVKM. CDR3 amino acids: CASSLGGRATGELFF. The CDR3 nucleotides are TGTGCCAGCAGTTTAGGCGGCAGGGCCACCGGGGAGCTGTTTTTT.

This clone has a single count. The chain uses TRBV10-1 and TRBJ2-7; D may be TRBD2 (6 bases). V lost 0 bases, J lost 5 bases, and 11 bases lay in between. Germline values: CDR1 WNHNN, CDR2 SYGVQD (reference sequence). The CDR3 is 14 residues long. CDR3 nucleotides: TGCGCCAGCAGTGAGTCCTCGGGGAGGCACGAGCAGTACTTC. It yields the protein CASSESSGRHEQYF.

This sequence joins TRBV27 and TRBJ2-2; the D gene could be TRBD1 or TRBD2 (5 bases each). Trimming cost V 5 bases and J 5 bases, with 18 bases left between them. The germline V gene has CDR1 MNHEY and CDR2 SMNVEV (reference sequence). CDR3 size: 16 residues. DNA of the CDR3: TGTGCCAGCAGTCCGCCGCGATCTTGGGGGACCGGGGAGCTGTTTTTT. It encodes CASSPPRSWGTGELFF.

The chain employs TRBV30 and TRBJ1-1, with D unresolved. The CDR3 spans 16 residues. The V end lost 0 bases, the J end lost 1 base, and 15 bases lay between the germline ends. Germline CDR1 and CDR2: GTSNPN and SVGIG (reference sequence). The CDR3 bases are TGTGCCTGGAGTGTATGGGGTGGCGCTGGGAACACTGAAGCTTTCTTT. It encodes CAWSVWGGAGNTEAFF.

V gene TRBV15 combines with J gene TRBJ1-2; D unclear. V was pared by 0 bases and J by 1 base, with 9 bases between. The germline gives CDR1 LNHNV, CDR2 YYDKDF (reference sequence). CDR3 size: 15 residues. CDR3 residues: CATSRDRILNYGYTF. CDR3 nucleotide sequence: TGTGCCACCAGCAGAGATCGTATCCTTAACTATGGCTACACCTTC.

The chain couples TRBV5-4 to TRBJ2-7, with TRBD2 matching over 14 bases. V dropped 4 bases and J dropped 3; count of bases not matched to a gene: 9. The CDR3 consists of 17 residues. Looked up from germline, CDR1 is SGHNT and CDR2 is YYREEE (reference sequence). The chain's CDR3 is CASSKGLAGVLDYEQYF. CDR3 sequence (DNA): TGTGCCAGCAGCAAGGGACTAGCGGGAGTTTTGGACTACGAGCAGTACTTC.

The J gene is TRBJ1-3, the V gene TRBV4-1; D might be TRBD1 (6 bases). Germline V gene lookup returns CDR1 MGHRA and CDR2 YSYEKL. The V end was cut by 0 bases, the J end by 3 bases, with 12 bases between. This CDR3 has 16 amino acids. CDR3: CASSQDDRSGGNTIYF. In nucleotides, the CDR3 is TGCGCCAGCAGCCAAGATGACAGGTCTGGTGGAAACACCATATATTTT.

The chain joins TRBV25-1 to TRBJ1-5; D remains unclear. CDR1 is MGHDK and CDR2 is SYGVNS in the germline V gene. The CDR3 loop spans 13 amino acids. Trimming took 8 bases from V and 6 from J, leaving 14 bases between them. The CDR3 loop is CASGLTGGQPQHF. The CDR3 DNA is TGTGCCAGCGGTCTAACGGGCGGTCAGCCCCAGCATTTT. Complete variable domain (other parts from reference TRBV25-1 and TRBJ1-5): EADIYQTPRYLVIGTGKKITLECSQTMGHDKMYWYQQDPGMELHLIHYSYGVNSTEKGDLSSESTVSRIRTEHFPLTLESARPSHTSQYLCASGLTGGQPQHFGDGTRLSIL.

The chain has TRBV25-1 and TRBJ2-7; 9 bases map to TRBD1. The J segment lost 3 bases and the V segment lost 4 bases, leaving 7 bases of the junction unmatched. CDR3 length: 15 amino acids. Per the germline V gene, CDR1 is MGHDK and CDR2 is SYGVNS. CDR3 bases: TGTGCCAGCAGTGCGGACAGGGGCCTAGGCTACGAGCAGTACTTC. Translation: CASSADRGLGYEQYF.

On this clone: Distinct nucleotide sequences in the sample also encode this CDR3. The V gene is TRBV6-6, the J gene TRBJ1-3, with D perhaps matching TRBD1 (5 bases). With 2 bases removed from V and 0 bases from J, the gap between germline ends came to 8 bases. Germline V gene sequence: CDR1 MNHNY, CDR2 SVGAGI (reference sequence). CDR3 length equals 15 residues. The CDR3, as DNA: TGTGCCAGCAGTTACCAGGGAAGCTCTGGAAACACCATATATTTT. This translates into CASSYQGSSGNTIYF.

The chain has TRBV4-3 and TRBJ2-2, with 8 positions matching TRBD1. This CDR3 has 17 amino acids. Looked up from germline, CDR1 is LGHNA and CDR2 is YSLEER. Trimming removed 0 bases from V and 1 base from J; junction bases left unmatched: 4. The CDR3 sequence: CASSQDRGTGNTGELFF. In nucleotides, the CDR3 is TGCGCCAGCAGCCAAGATAGAGGGACAGGGAACACCGGGGAGCTGTTTTTT.

This chain links TRBV5-1 with TRBJ1-5; no firm D call. The CDR3 runs to 17 residues. Germline loops: CDR1 SGHRS, CDR2 YFSETQ. The V and J ends lost 4 bases and 2 bases respectively, with 19 bases between them. The DNA of the CDR3 is TGCGCCAGCAGCCCCACCGGGATTTCCCCCGGCAATCAGCCCCAGCATTTT. Translation gives CASSPTGISPGNQPQHF.

This clone was detected once. This sequence joins TRBV7-6 and TRBJ1-2, with D hard to call. In germline, CDR1 is SGHVS, CDR2 FNYEAQ. CDR3 size: 16 residues. V lost 0 bases, J lost 3 bases, and 14 bases lay in between. CDR3 residues: CASSLAEAPLDYGYTF. The CDR3 nucleotides are TGTGCCAGCAGCTTAGCTGAAGCCCCGCTCGACTATGGCTACACCTTC.

The CDR3 is CASSSRGRGGELFF. CDR3 nucleotide sequence: TGTGCCAGCAGCTCGAGGGGGCGGGGCGGGGAGCTGTTTTTT. The chain combines TRBV9 with TRBJ2-2; tentative D call: TRBD1 (7 bases). Trimming took 4 bases from V and 7 from J, leaving 14 bases between them. This CDR3 contains 14 residues. Germline V lookup: CDR1 SGDLS, CDR2 YYNGEE.

The chain is built from TRBV19 and TRBJ2-7, with D perhaps TRBD1 (6 bases). CDR1 LNHDA and CDR2 SQIVND come from the germline V gene (reference sequence). The CDR3 runs 16 residues. The ends were cut back, 3 bases at V and 5 bases at J, with 20 bases in the middle. The CDR3 loop reads CASSIMGASHSDEQYF. The CDR3 region has the DNA TGTGCCAGTAGTATTATGGGGGCCTCCCATTCGGACGAGCAGTACTTC.

Comment on this clone: One junction end does not reproduce the germline sequence, and a read error may be involved. The chain recombines TRBV5-1 with TRBJ1-4; no clear D. There are 13 residues in the CDR3. The germline gives CDR1 SGHRS, CDR2 YFSETQ. The CDR3 here is CASTLSGNEKLFF. The CDR3 DNA sequence: TGCGCCAGCACCTTGAGCGGGAATGAAAAACTGTTTTTT.

The CDR3 region is CASSTDTRGPGRGYTF. The DNA for the CDR3 is TGTGCCAGCAGCACTGATACCAGGGGGCCTGGGCGTGGCTACACCTTC. This chain uses TRBV25-1 with TRBJ1-2; 8 nucleotides align to TRBD1. The V gene's germline CDR1 is MGHDK and CDR2 SYGVNS. This CDR3 has 16 amino acids. V lost 6 bases and J lost 7; bases outside the gene matches: 16.

This clone was observed once. The chain recombines TRBV11-2 with TRBJ2-3, with D perhaps TRBD1 (5 bases). Germline V gene sequence: CDR1 SGHAT, CDR2 FQNNGV. The CDR3 totals 14 residues. The V end lost 4 bases, the J end lost 1 base, and 9 bases lay between the germline ends. CDR3 amino acids: CASSWTSGTDTQYF. CDR3 in DNA: TGTGCCAGCAGCTGGACAAGCGGCACAGATACGCAGTATTTT.

The CDR3 region has the DNA TGTGCCAGCTCACCCGCTCCACAGATGAACACTGAAGCTTTCTTT. Protein: CASSPAPQMNTEAFF. The chain joins TRBV18 to TRBJ1-1; D is uncertain. Germline assignment: CDR1 KGHSH and CDR2 LQKENI. The CDR3 contains 15 residues. The germline V and J ends were trimmed by 3 bases and 0 bases, with 11 bases remaining between them.

This sequence joins TRBV7-8 and TRBJ2-7, with a possible D match to TRBD2 (5 bases). Trimming removed 8 bases at V and 3 bases at J, with 14 bases between. Germline CDR1 reads SGHVS; CDR2 reads FQNEAQ. This CDR3 comprises 13 residues. The CDR3 DNA sequence: TGTGCCAGCGGGCGGGCTTCAAACTACGAGCAGTACTTC. Encoded protein: CASGRASNYEQYF.

The J gene is TRBJ2-6, the V gene TRBV11-3; TRBD2 matches at 8 bases. Trimming at V came to 4 bases and at J to 2 bases, leaving 7 bases not matched to a gene. CDR3 length: 17 amino acids. Germline loops: CDR1 SGHNT, CDR2 YENEEA. The CDR3 loop reads CASSSVEAGAGANVLTF. DNA for the CDR3: TGTGCCAGCAGCTCGGTTGAAGCGGGAGCTGGGGCCAACGTCCTGACTTTC.

The V and J genes are TRBV2 and TRBJ2-1; tentatively, D is TRBD2 (6 bases). Looked up from germline, CDR1 is SNHLY and CDR2 is FYNNEI. The germline V and J ends were trimmed by 7 bases and 8 bases, with 18 bases remaining between them. This CDR3 spans 14 amino acids. Here the CDR3 DNA reads TGTGCCAGCACTGGGGGGACCGGGGTGCATGAGCAGTTCTTC. It yields the protein CASTGGTGVHEQFF.

The chain employs TRBV18 and TRBJ2-1, with 11 bases matching TRBD2. The V gene's germline CDR1 is KGHSH and CDR2 LQKENI. With 4 bases clipped from V and 4 bases from J, the junction kept 3 bases outside the gene matches. CDR3 size: 15 residues. The CDR3: CASSRGLADYNEQFF. In nucleotides, the CDR3 is TGTGCCAGCTCACGGGGACTAGCGGATTACAATGAGCAGTTCTTC.